This TCR beta chain was captured in a study of T cell responses to AZD1222 COVID-19 vaccine. Overall study results and limits: Donors were largely white British and mainly female; clonal diversity was possibly underestimated. With two AZD1222 doses given, Spike-specific TCR breadth and depth both rose. The study reported that nearly half of spike-specific TCRs target unmutated variant regions. Vaccine-related CD4 TCRs covered spike, predominating at 160-218 and 743-854.

Repertoires were generated with immunoSEQ multiplex PCR, while TCRdb's copy carries only in-frame clones and drops some. The sample lists about 190,000 clones, around 93% occurring once. The CDR3 length is 16 residues. CDR1 is LGHDT and CDR2 is YNNKEL in the germline V gene (reference sequence). With 0 bases removed from V and 1 base from J, the gap between germline ends came to 12 bases. To note about this clone: Its target is unknown.

The source is an adult in good health. The sample consisted of peripheral blood, taken on day 0 of AZD1222 vaccination. V gene TRBV3-1 (or the pseudogene TRBV3-2) combines with J gene TRBJ1-1, with D maybe TRBD1 (6 bases). CDR3 nucleotides: TGTGCCAGCAGCCAAGAGTTACAGGGCAGGAACACTGAAGCTTTCTTT. Encoded protein: CASSQELQGRNTEAFF.